The rows below give T cell receptor beta chains drawn from one sample of a study of T cells in localized non-small cell lung cancer. The repertoire was sequenced with immunoSEQ multiplex PCR; TCRdb's copy has only in-frame clones and lacks some. The table records about 2,600 clones, less than 25% of them present only once. The material was lung tumor tissue, obtained before any cancer treatment. These receptors all stem from a male donor aged 60 or older with stage III squamous cell lung carcinoma. The CDR3 runs from the conserved cysteine through the conserved F or W. A D gene is named only where the DNA matches it firmly. Size is omitted from some rows. Given values are once, few, many or a class for expanded clones.

CDR3 DNA: TGTGCCAGCAGTGACTCTCCGGGACAGGGAGTTGGCTACACCTTC
CDR3 protein: CASSDSPGQGVGYTF
J gene: TRBJ1-2
D gene: TRBD1
clone size: .
V gene: TRBV6-8

CDR3 DNA: TGTGCCAGTACCAAATATTACAACTATGGCTACACCTTC
CDR3 protein: CASTKYYNYGYTF
J gene: TRBJ1-2
D gene: .
clone size: .
V gene: TRBV19

CDR3 DNA: TGCAGCGTTGAGGGACAGTTGAACTATGGCTACACCTTC
CDR3 protein: CSVEGQLNYGYTF
J gene: TRBJ1-2
D gene: TRBD1
clone size: .
V gene: TRBV29-1

CDR3 DNA: TGTGCCAGTAGTCTAACAGGGGGCACTGAAGCTTTCTTT
CDR3 protein: CASSLTGGTEAFF
J gene: TRBJ1-1
D gene: TRBD1
clone size: .
V gene: TRBV19

CDR3 DNA: TGTGCCTGGAGTTCATGGCAGGGAAGAAATGAAAAACTGTTTTTT
CDR3 protein: CAWSSWQGRNEKLFF
J gene: TRBJ1-4
D gene: .
clone size: .
V gene: TRBV30

CDR3 DNA: TGTGCCAGCAGCTCCTCGGGACTAGCCTCCTACAATGAGCAGTTCTTC
CDR3 protein: CASSSSGLASYNEQFF
J gene: TRBJ2-1
D gene: TRBD2
clone size: medium-sized
V gene: TRBV11-3

CDR3 DNA: TGTGCCAGCTCACCGGCAGGATCTCTTGATGGCTACACCTTC
CDR3 protein: CASSPAGSLDGYTF
J gene: TRBJ1-2
D gene: .
clone size: .
V gene: TRBV18

CDR3 DNA: TGTGCCAGCGCGGCCCCTTACGATGGCTACACCTTC
CDR3 protein: CASAAPYDGYTF
J gene: TRBJ1-2
D gene: .
clone size: few
V gene: TRBV9

CDR3 DNA: TGCGCCAGCAGCAACCGGGACAGGGGAGGTTATAATTCACCCCTCCACTTT
CDR3 protein: CASSNRDRGGYNSPLHF
J gene: TRBJ1-6
D gene: TRBD1
clone size: once
V gene: TRBV5-1

CDR3 DNA: TGTGCCAGCAGTGAAGCCTGGGGATCTGGGGCCAACGTCCTGACTTTC
CDR3 protein: CASSEAWGSGANVLTF
J gene: TRBJ2-6
D gene: .
clone size: .
V gene: TRBV6-1

CDR3 DNA: TGTGCCAGCAGCTTGCCCCGGACAGGGGGCCTTTACTATGGCTACACCTTC
CDR3 protein: CASSLPRTGGLYYGYTF
J gene: TRBJ1-2
D gene: TRBD1
clone size: .
V gene: TRBV11-3

CDR3 DNA: TGTGCCAGCGGCTCGGGTAGCGGGGGGGAGACCCAGTACTTC
CDR3 protein: CASGSGSGGETQYF
J gene: TRBJ2-5
D gene: TRBD2
clone size: .
V gene: TRBV11-3

CDR3 DNA: TGTGCCAGTAGTATGGCAGATTACAATGAGCAGTTCTTC
CDR3 protein: CASSMADYNEQFF
J gene: TRBJ2-1
D gene: .
clone size: .
V gene: TRBV19

CDR3 DNA: TGTGCCAGCACCTCCTCCGGGGGAACTAATGAAAAACTGTTTTTT
CDR3 protein: CASTSSGGTNEKLFF
J gene: TRBJ1-4
D gene: .
clone size: few
V gene: TRBV6-8

CDR3 DNA: TGTGCCAGCAGCCAAAACAGGGGGGATTGGGTCTCCCCCTACGAGCAGTACTTC
CDR3 protein: CASSQNRGDWVSPYEQYF
J gene: TRBJ2-7
D gene: TRBD1
clone size: .
V gene: TRBV14

CDR3 DNA: TGTGCCACCAGCAGAGAGGGAGGGGAGACCGGGGAGCTGTTTTTT
CDR3 protein: CATSREGGETGELFF
J gene: TRBJ2-2
D gene: TRBD2
clone size: .
V gene: TRBV15

CDR3 DNA: TGTGCCAGCATAGCAGGGGGAATTAATGAAGAGACCCAGTACTTC
CDR3 protein: CASIAGGINEETQYF
J gene: TRBJ2-5
D gene: TRBD1
clone size: medium-sized
V gene: TRBV11-3

CDR3 DNA: TGTGCCAGCAGCGTTACGGGGGAGCCCACCGGGGAGCTGTTTTTT
CDR3 protein: CASSVTGEPTGELFF
J gene: TRBJ2-2
D gene: .
clone size: .
V gene: TRBV9

CDR3 DNA: TGCGCCAGCAGCCGAGGGACAGATCACACAGATACGCAGTATTTT
CDR3 protein: CASSRGTDHTDTQYF
J gene: TRBJ2-3
D gene: TRBD1
clone size: .
V gene: TRBV5-1

CDR3 DNA: TGTGCCAGCAGCTTAGGGACACTAGCAACTAATGAAAAACTGTTTTTT
CDR3 protein: CASSLGTLATNEKLFF
J gene: TRBJ1-4
D gene: .
clone size: few
V gene: TRBV11-3

CDR3 DNA: TGCAGCGGCTCGCGGGGAAACACAGATACGCAGTATTTT
CDR3 protein: CSGSRGNTDTQYF
J gene: TRBJ2-3
D gene: .
clone size: once
V gene: TRBV29-1

CDR3 DNA: TGTGCCAGCAGCCTGACCGGGACAGCGAACACTGAAGCTTTCTTT
CDR3 protein: CASSLTGTANTEAFF
J gene: TRBJ1-1
D gene: TRBD1
clone size: large
V gene: TRBV11-3

CDR3 DNA: TGCAGCGTTGAAGTCCCTCAGACGAACACTGAAGCTTTCTTT
CDR3 protein: CSVEVPQTNTEAFF
J gene: TRBJ1-1
D gene: .
clone size: .
V gene: TRBV29-1

CDR3 DNA: TGTGCCAGCAGGGCAACCGGCACCGGGGAGCTGTTTTTT
CDR3 protein: CASRATGTGELFF
J gene: TRBJ2-2
D gene: .
clone size: once
V gene: TRBV19

CDR3 DNA: TGTGCCAGCAGCTTAGTTGGGGGCGGTGATTATGGCTACACCTTC
CDR3 protein: CASSLVGGGDYGYTF
J gene: TRBJ1-2
D gene: .
clone size: .
V gene: TRBV11-3

CDR3 DNA: TGCAGCGTTGGGGATTATGACTACGAGCAGTACTTC
CDR3 protein: CSVGDYDYEQYF
J gene: TRBJ2-7
D gene: .
clone size: .
V gene: TRBV29-1

CDR3 DNA: TGCAGCGTTTGGACAGGAGGTCCCTACGAGCAGTACTTC
CDR3 protein: CSVWTGGPYEQYF
J gene: TRBJ2-7
D gene: TRBD1
clone size: few
V gene: TRBV29-1

CDR3 DNA: TGTGCCAGCAGCTTAGTCACTAGCGGCTGGAGCACCGGGGAGCTGTTTTTT
CDR3 protein: CASSLVTSGWSTGELFF
J gene: TRBJ2-2
D gene: TRBD2
clone size: large
V gene: TRBV11-3

CDR3 DNA: TGTGCCAGCTCACCACGACCGACTAGCGGGGATAGGCAGTTCTTC
CDR3 protein: CASSPRPTSGDRQFF
J gene: TRBJ2-1
D gene: TRBD2
clone size: .
V gene: TRBV18

CDR3 DNA: TGTGCCAGCAGCTTGGGGGACTTTGGAATGGACTCCTACAATGAGCAGTTCTTC
CDR3 protein: CASSLGDFGMDSYNEQFF
J gene: TRBJ2-1
D gene: .
clone size: medium-sized
V gene: TRBV11-3

CDR3 DNA: TGTGCCAGCAGCACCCCTGGTGGGGGGTCTAGCACAGATACGCAGTATTTT
CDR3 protein: CASSTPGGGSSTDTQYF
J gene: TRBJ2-3
D gene: .
clone size: medium-sized
V gene: TRBV9

CDR3 DNA: TGTGCCATCAGTGGAGCTAGCGGGGCGCAAGAGACCCAGTACTTC
CDR3 protein: CAISGASGAQETQYF
J gene: TRBJ2-5
D gene: TRBD2
clone size: few
V gene: TRBV6-8

CDR3 DNA: TGTGCCATCAGTGAGCGGGGGACACAAGAGACCCAGTACTTC
CDR3 protein: CAISERGTQETQYF
J gene: TRBJ2-5
D gene: .
clone size: few
V gene: TRBV10-3

CDR3 DNA: TGTGCCAGCAGCTTGGTAGTAGAACAAGAGACCCAGTACTTC
CDR3 protein: CASSLVVEQETQYF
J gene: TRBJ2-5
D gene: .
clone size: few
V gene: TRBV11-3

CDR3 DNA: TGTGCCAGCAGCTTAGTTGACAGTAGCAATCAGCCCCAGCATTTT
CDR3 protein: CASSLVDSSNQPQHF
J gene: TRBJ1-5
D gene: .
clone size: few
V gene: TRBV11-3

CDR3 DNA: TGTGCCAGCAGTGGAGACTGGTTGGCTGGGGCCAACGTCCTGACTTTC
CDR3 protein: CASSGDWLAGANVLTF
J gene: TRBJ2-6
D gene: .
clone size: .
V gene: TRBV6-8

CDR3 DNA: TGTGCCAGCAGCTTAGGGGGCTCTGGAAACACCATATATTTT
CDR3 protein: CASSLGGSGNTIYF
J gene: TRBJ1-3
D gene: .
clone size: .
V gene: TRBV11-3

CDR3 DNA: TGTGCCAGTAGTATATCCGTGGGGGGAAAGAACACTGAAGCTTTCTTT
CDR3 protein: CASSISVGGKNTEAFF
J gene: TRBJ1-1
D gene: .
clone size: few
V gene: TRBV19

CDR3 DNA: TGTGCCAGCAGCCAGGACAGGGTGGGGACTGAAGCTTTCTTT
CDR3 protein: CASSQDRVGTEAFF
J gene: TRBJ1-1
D gene: TRBD1
clone size: few
V gene: TRBV11-3

CDR3 DNA: TGTGCCAGCAGGACCGTGAATAATTCACCCCTCCACTTT
CDR3 protein: CASRTVNNSPLHF
J gene: TRBJ1-6
D gene: .
clone size: .
V gene: TRBV6-8

CDR3 DNA: TGTGCCAGCAGCGTAGGCGGGGGAGTGGGCCTGAACACTGAAGCTTTCTTT
CDR3 protein: CASSVGGGVGLNTEAFF
J gene: TRBJ1-1
D gene: .
clone size: .
V gene: TRBV9

CDR3 DNA: TGTGCCAGCAGCCGAAGATACGCTAACTATGGCTACACCTTC
CDR3 protein: CASSRRYANYGYTF
J gene: TRBJ1-2
D gene: .
clone size: .
V gene: TRBV14